Listed below are T cell receptor beta chains from one sample, sequenced in a study of cytotoxic CD8 clonotypes in ibrutinib-treated CLL. Data came from immunoSEQ multiplex PCR; TCRdb stores just in-frame clones and leaves some out. The sample holds about 50,000 clones, about 50% seen once. Sequencing was performed on PBMCs, taken after 24 months of ibrutinib treatment. The receptors originated from a human donor with chronic lymphocytic leukemia. Both conserved end residues are part of each CDR3. A D gene is named only where the DNA matches it firmly. The listing skips clone size in some rows; elsewhere it reads once, few, many or a size class.

>.|.|TRBJ2-5|TRBV6-1
CASSEETLRGETQYF
TGTGCCAGCAGTGAAGAAACCCTACGTGGTGAGACCCAGTACTTC
>.|.|TRBJ2-1|TRBV5-1
CASSLGTYNEQFF
TGCGCCAGCAGCTTGGGGACCTACAATGAGCAGTTCTTC
>TRBD1|once|TRBJ2-1|TRBV2
CASSADRDHEQFF
TGTGCCAGCAGTGCGGACAGGGACCATGAGCAGTTCTTC
>TRBD1|.|TRBJ1-1|TRBV6-1
CASSGIAGTGNTEAFF
TGTGCCAGCAGTGGTATTGCCGGGACAGGGAACACTGAAGCTTTCTTT
>.|once|TRBJ2-7|TRBV19
CASTSMGEQYF
TGTGCCAGTACCTCAATGGGAGAGCAGTACTTC
>.|.|TRBJ1-2|TRBV6-5
CASSTSSADGYTF
TGTGCCAGCAGTACGTCCTCAGCGGATGGCTACACCTTC
>.|once|TRBJ1-1|TRBV6-5
CASSYGHNAEAFF
TGTGCCAGCAGTTACGGGCACAACGCTGAAGCTTTCTTT
>.|.|TRBJ1-3|TRBV6-6
CASSESGNTIYF
TGTGCCAGCAGCGAGTCTGGAAACACCATATATTTT
>TRBD1|.|TRBJ1-1|TRBV27
CASRGQGNTEAFF
TGTGCCAGCAGGGGACAGGGGAACACTGAAGCTTTCTTT
>TRBD2|.|TRBJ2-3|TRBV5-1
CASEAGDRPDTQYF
TGCGCCAGCGAAGCGGGGGACCGCCCAGATACGCAGTATTTT
>.|few|TRBJ1-2|TRBV4-2
CASSQDGAGSYGYTF
TGTGCCAGCAGCCAAGATGGAGCAGGGTCCTATGGCTACACCTTC
>.|few|TRBJ1-5|TRBV28
CASSRRGGGNQPQHF
TGTGCCAGCAGTCGAAGGGGGGGCGGCAATCAGCCCCAGCATTTT
>TRBD2|.|TRBJ2-7|TRBV5-1
CASSFSLAASYEQYF
TGCGCCAGCAGCTTTTCGCTAGCGGCCTCCTACGAGCAGTACTTC
>.|.|TRBJ1-2|TRBV6-5
CASSSGRLGYGYTF
TGTGCCAGCAGTTCCGGGAGATTGGGCTATGGCTACACCTTC
>TRBD2|.|TRBJ2-5|TRBV10-3
CAISDPGLAKETQYF
TGTGCCATCAGTGATCCAGGACTAGCAAAAGAGACCCAGTACTTC
>.|.|TRBJ2-1|TRBV5-6
CASSSWGVYNEQFF
TGTGCCAGCAGCAGCTGGGGGGTCTACAATGAGCAGTTCTTC
>.|few|TRBJ2-2|TRBV27
CASSFSRRAGELFF
TGTGCCAGCAGTTTTTCTCGGAGAGCCGGGGAGCTGTTTTTT
>.|.|TRBJ2-2|TRBV15
CATSSRTGNTGELFF
TGTGCCACCAGCAGTCGGACGGGAAACACCGGGGAGCTGTTTTTT
>.|.|TRBJ2-7|TRBV19
CASSRRQAIDEQYF
TGTGCCAGTAGTAGGCGACAGGCGATCGACGAGCAGTACTTC
>.|.|TRBJ2-1|TRBV27
CASSQMGGPGFF
TGTGCCAGCAGCCAAATGGGGGGACCGGGGTTCTTC
>.|few|TRBJ2-5|TRBV19
CASSILGGQETQYF
TGTGCCAGTAGTATTCTGGGGGGTCAGGAGACCCAGTACTTC
>TRBD2|.|TRBJ2-1|TRBV5-4
CASSSGRLAGGDNEQFF
TGTGCCAGCAGCTCCGGACGTCTAGCGGGGGGGGACAATGAGCAGTTCTTC
>.|.|TRBJ1-5|TRBV5-1
CASSLDGYSNQPQHF
TGCGCCAGCAGCTTGGATGGCTATAGCAATCAGCCCCAGCATTTT
>TRBD1|.|TRBJ1-5|TRBV7-6
CASSLNRGPMHF
TGTGCCAGCAGCTTAAACAGGGGGCCAATGCATTTT
>.|.|TRBJ1-2|TRBV6-6
CASSFGGDGYTF
TGTGCCAGCAGCTTCGGAGGCGATGGCTACACCTTC
>.|few|TRBJ1-6|TRBV11-1
CASSLGRGPSPLHF
TGTGCCAGCAGCTTGGGCAGGGGCCCTTCACCCCTCCACTTT
>.|.|TRBJ1-3|TRBV6-4
CASSGGVPWSRNTIYF
TGTGCCAGCAGCGGGGGGGTGCCTTGGTCCAGAAACACCATATATTTT
>.|few|TRBJ1-1|TRBV6-1
CASTGGFDTEAFF
TGTGCCAGCACCGGGGGCTTTGACACTGAAGCTTTCTTT
>.|few|TRBJ2-5|TRBV10-2
CASSEARYVAQYF
TGCGCCAGCAGTGAGGCGCGTTATGTGGCCCAGTACTTC
>TRBD1|.|TRBJ1-2|TRBV6-1
CASSDRTGPYGYTF
TGTGCCAGCAGTGACCGGACAGGCCCCTATGGCTACACCTTC
>.|.|TRBJ1-1|TRBV29-1
CSVHTGSTEAFF
TGCAGCGTTCATACAGGGAGCACTGAAGCTTTCTTT
>.|few|TRBJ2-7|TRBV10-3
CAIRDPGLSSYEQYF
TGTGCCATCAGGGACCCGGGACTCAGCTCCTACGAGCAGTACTTC
>TRBD1|.|TRBJ2-7|TRBV7-9
CASSPGPGTGYGYEQYF
TGTGCCAGCAGCCCGGGCCCCGGGACAGGGTATGGCTACGAGCAGTACTTC
>.|.|TRBJ1-2|TRBV5-5
CASSLVLRPFNYGYTF
TGTGCCAGCAGCTTGGTTTTGCGCCCATTTAACTATGGCTACACCTTC
>TRBD1|few|TRBJ2-4|TRBV5-4
CASSLQGAGNIQYF
TGTGCCAGCAGCCTACAGGGGGCCGGAAACATTCAGTACTTC
>.|.|TRBJ1-1|TRBV9
CASSVGHFTEAFF
TGTGCCAGCAGCGTAGGGCACTTCACTGAAGCTTTCTTT
>.|few|TRBJ1-2|TRBV4-1
CASSQGWDPGRGYTF
TGCGCCAGCAGCCAGGGATGGGACCCAGGGAGGGGCTACACCTTC
>TRBD1|.|TRBJ2-3|TRBV19
CASSIIGTASTDTQYF
TGTGCCAGTAGTATCATTGGGACAGCTAGCACAGATACGCAGTATTTT
>.|few|TRBJ1-1|TRBV19
CASKRGNTEAFF
TGTGCCAGTAAGCGGGGGAACACTGAAGCTTTCTTT
>TRBD2|.|TRBJ2-5|TRBV11-2
CASSLPSTSGGQETQYF
TGTGCCAGCAGCCTACCCTCGACTAGCGGGGGCCAAGAGACCCAGTACTTC
>.|few|TRBJ2-7|TRBV5-1
CASSPRVGESSYEQYF
TGCGCCAGCAGCCCGAGGGTGGGGGAAAGCTCCTACGAGCAGTACTTC
>TRBD2|.|TRBJ2-7|TRBV5-1
CASSPSAGGPEEQYF
TGCGCCAGCAGCCCTTCAGCGGGGGGGCCGGAAGAGCAGTACTTC
>.|.|TRBJ1-1|TRBV7-8
CASSPRGRGKKAFF
TGTGCCAGCAGCCCACGGGGGCGGGGTAAAAAAGCTTTCTTT
>.|.|TRBJ2-3|TRBV7-9
CASRMGGVGTDTQYF
TGTGCCAGCAGGATGGGCGGGGTGGGCACAGATACGCAGTATTTT
>.|.|TRBJ2-3|TRBV2
CASSSGGFDTQYF
TGTGCCAGCAGCTCCGGGGGCTTCGATACGCAGTATTTT
>.|.|TRBJ1-5|TRBV6-1
CASQNPTGSQPQHF
TGTGCCAGCCAAAACCCGACAGGTTCCCAGCCCCAGCATTTT
>.|.|TRBJ2-5|TRBV12-5
CASGLVSYPYGEETQYF
TGTGCTAGTGGTTTGGTATCCTACCCCTACGGGGAAGAGACCCAGTACTTC
>.|.|TRBJ2-1|TRBV4-1
CASSQDAVTYNEQFF
TGCGCCAGCAGCCAAGATGCAGTTACCTACAATGAGCAGTTCTTC
>.|.|TRBJ1-4|TRBV5-1
CASSLTGKNEKLFF
TGCGCCAGCAGCTTGACAGGGAAGAACGAAAAACTGTTTTTT